A single sample is the source of the 14 T cell receptor beta chains below, sequenced in a study of shared clonotypes between healthy human individuals (dated by TCRdb to about 2020). Library preparation used the immunoSEQ multiplex PCR assay. Drawn from immuneACCESS, this table holds only the in-frame rearrangements with V and J called that TCRdb kept. Clones are partly lost; checked studies trace under half to an unresolved V gene and leave the rest unexplained. Here the sample has about a million clones; 65% to 80% occur a single time. The top ten clones comprise roughly 1.4% of the sample. Sequenced material: memory CD4+ T cells sorted from blood. Sample cell subset or site, as interpreted from the label and publication: CD45RA-negative fraction. These receptors originate from a man aged 18 to 30 in good health.

The V gene is TRBV6-6, the J gene TRBJ1-1; unclear D gene. Per germline, CDR1 MNHNY and CDR2 SVGAGI (reference sequence). The CDR3 contains 15 residues. V lost 7 bases and J lost 1, with 16 bases in between. CDR3 in amino acids: CASTALGRGNTEAFF. Written as DNA, the CDR3 is TGTGCCAGCACCGCCCTAGGGCGGGGGAACACTGAAGCTTTCTTT.

The chain has TRBV25-1 and TRBJ2-1; 7 bases are shared with TRBD1. Germline V gene data show CDR1 as MGHDK and CDR2 as SYGVNS. The J segment lost 8 bases and the V segment lost 6 bases, leaving 4 bases of the junction unmatched. The CDR3 covers 12 residues. The CDR3 loop reads CASSYRGDEQFF. The CDR3 bases are TGTGCCAGCAGCTACAGGGGCGATGAGCAGTTCTTC. Full variable domain (remainder filled in from reference TRBV25-1 and TRBJ2-1): EADIYQTPRYLVIGTGKKITLECSQTMGHDKMYWYQQDPGMELHLIHYSYGVNSTEKGDLSSESTVSRIRTEHFPLTLESARPSHTSQYLCASSYRGDEQFFGPGTRLTVL.

As regards this clone: Just one base apart from a much larger clone, this may be a read error. Other nucleotide sequences from this sample produce the same CDR3. The chain joins TRBV5-4 to TRBJ2-3; D perhaps matches TRBD1 (6 bases). Germline assignment: CDR1 SGHNT and CDR2 YYREEE (reference sequence). The V and J ends lost 1 base and 4 bases respectively, with 7 bases between them. This CDR3 spans 13 amino acids. The DNA for the CDR3 is TGTGCCAGCAGCTTGAAGGGGGCAGATACGCAGTATTTT. This encodes CASSLKGADTQYF.

Comment on this clone: The conserved closing phenylalanine or tryptophan is absent in this CDR3, likely reflecting a read error. The J gene is TRBJ1-1, the V gene TRBV7-9; D not certain. The length of the CDR3 is 14 residues. Germline V gives CDR1 SEHNR, CDR2 FQNEAQ (reference sequence). Trimming shortened V by 5 bases and J by 1 base, and 11 bases separated the two germline ends. The CDR3 protein is CASSTLGGNTEAFL. The DNA of the CDR3 is TGTGCCAGCAGCACGTTGGGAGGGAACACTGAAGCTTTCCTT.

The chain combines TRBV11-2 with TRBJ1-1; 8 nucleotides line up with TRBD1. The CDR3 length is 15 residues. V lost 5 bases, J lost 1 base, and 6 bases stayed unmatched. Germline CDR1 and CDR2: SGHAT and FQNNGV. Written as DNA, the CDR3 is TGTGCCAGCAGCCGACCGGGGACAGGGAACACTGAAGCTTTCTTT. The encoded protein is CASSRPGTGNTEAFF.

The rearrangement links TRBV4-3 to TRBJ1-1; 10 positions agree with TRBD1. J gave up 4 bases and V 4 bases, and 9 bases lay outside the gene matches. The CDR3 runs to 16 residues. Germline CDR1 is LGHNA and CDR2 is YSLEER. The CDR3 DNA reads TGCGCCAGCAGCCCTAGACAGGGGGCTATCGTCACTGAAGCTTTCTTT. Protein: CASSPRQGAIVTEAFF.

The rearrangement links TRBV30 to TRBJ1-2; no definite D call. Germline V lookup: CDR1 GTSNPN, CDR2 SVGIG (reference sequence). The CDR3 extends over 10 amino acids. V lost 5 bases, J lost 3 bases, and 4 bases lay in between. CDR3 coding DNA: TGTGCCTGGCACGACTATGGCTACACCTTC. It codes for CAWHDYGYTF.

This clone was picked up a small number of times. The genes are TRBV6-5 and TRBJ1-1, with D hard to call. This CDR3 is built from 12 residues. The ends were cut back, 5 bases at V and 3 bases at J, with 7 bases in the middle. Germline lookup yields CDR1 MNHEY and CDR2 SVGAGI. This CDR3 reads CASSRDYTEAFF. DNA of the CDR3: TGTGCCAGCAGTCGGGATTACACTGAAGCTTTCTTT.

This clone was seen many times. This chain connects TRBV5-3 to TRBJ2-1, with 9 nucleotides matching TRBD1. TRBV5-3 is an ORF, and what it does is uncertain. CDR3 size: 16 residues. J lost 6 bases, V lost 4 bases, and 11 bases had no gene match. The DNA for the CDR3 is TGTGCCAGAAGCCTCCTAGGGACAGGGAGGTCCAATGAGCAGTTCTTC. This codes for CARSLLGTGRSNEQFF.

There are a few counts of this clone. The chain employs TRBV30 and TRBJ1-3; no clear D gene. Germline values: CDR1 GTSNPN, CDR2 SVGIG (reference sequence). The germline V and J ends were trimmed by 0 bases and 4 bases, with 13 bases remaining between them. This CDR3 comprises 15 residues. This CDR3 is CAWSVPADQGNTIYF. CDR3 nucleotide sequence: TGTGCCTGGAGTGTACCGGCAGACCAGGGAAACACCATATATTTT.

This chain links TRBV6-5 with TRBJ2-3; D remains unclear. With 7 bases removed from V and 7 bases from J, the gap between germline ends came to 15 bases. Looked up from germline, CDR1 is MNHEY and CDR2 is SVGAGI. This CDR3 is built from 13 residues. The CDR3 here is CASIPGSSNTQYF. The CDR3 coding sequence is TGTGCCAGCATCCCTGGGTCGTCAAATACGCAGTATTTT.

The rearrangement uses TRBV19 and TRBJ1-6; D is unresolved. V was trimmed by 10 bases and J by 4 bases, leaving 14 bases between them. Germline CDR1 is LNHDA and CDR2 is SQIVND (reference sequence). The CDR3 consists of 14 residues. DNA for the CDR3: TGTGCCACCGCAGCGTACGAGTATAATTCACCCCTCCACTTT. Protein: CATAAYEYNSPLHF. The whole variable domain, remainder taken from reference TRBV19 and TRBJ1-6, is DGGITQSPKYLFRKEGQNVTLSCEQNLNHDAMYWYRQDPGQGLRLIYYSQIVNDFQKGDIAEGYSVSREKKESFPLTVTSAQKNPTAFYLCATAAYEYNSPLHFGNGTRLTVT.

The chain uses TRBV28 and TRBJ2-2; D gene unclear. The length of the CDR3 is 17 residues. Germline lookup yields CDR1 MDHEN and CDR2 SYDVKM. V was pared by 5 bases and J by 0 bases, with 16 bases between. CDR3 residues: CASSSFASPSNTGELFF. CDR3 bases: TGTGCCAGCAGTAGCTTCGCCAGCCCATCGAACACCGGGGAGCTGTTTTTT.

This clone was seen a single time. The V and J genes are TRBV6-1 and TRBJ2-5; D remains ambiguous. With 3 bases removed from V and 1 base from J, the gap between germline ends came to 12 bases. The CDR3 has 15 amino acids. The germline gives CDR1 MNHNS, CDR2 SASEGT. CDR3 bases: TGTGCCAGCAGTGACGGCTTGGTGGGCCAAGAGACCCAGTACTTC. It translates to CASSDGLVGQETQYF.